The rows below give T cell receptor beta chains drawn from one sample of a study of blood T cell repertoires in COVID-19. Measured with immunoSEQ multiplex PCR; TCRdb has only the in-frame clones, and not every one. The sample consists of tens of thousands of clones, roughly three quarters of them appearing once. Sequencing was carried out using peripheral blood. Receptor source: a man aged 65 to 85 with acute or convalescent COVID-19. CDR3s leave out the opening cysteine and the closing phenylalanine or tryptophan.

v_call	j_call	cdr3_aa
TRBV19	TRBJ2-3	ASSNRGGTDTQY
TRBV7-9	TRBJ2-5	ASRFGTGETQY
TRBV4-1	TRBJ2-2	ASSLRTGTNTGELF
TRBV28	TRBJ2-1	ASSPPPSGYNEQF
TRBV5-1	TRBJ1-3	ASSLAGSSGNTIY
TRBV5-1	TRBJ2-5	ASSLGVEETQY
TRBV29-1	TRBJ2-5	SVGWGPETQY
TRBV7-8	TRBJ2-5	ASSPGGTGGLETQY
TRBV25-1	TRBJ2-5	ASKQGARETQY
TRBV27	TRBJ2-1	ASRPDLTDYNEQF
TRBV28	TRBJ2-7	ASTPPGQGFYEQY
TRBV23-1	TRBJ2-3	ASSQLTLTALTTDTQY
TRBV18	TRBJ2-2	ASSPDRNTGELF
TRBV2	TRBJ2-1	ASRATEFLYNEQF
TRBV21-1	TRBJ2-2	ASSKTDSGGNGELF
TRBV5-4	TRBJ1-2	ASSMGLHNGYT
TRBV5-1	TRBJ2-3	ASSLRPPDSRTSTDTQY
TRBV7-2	TRBJ1-4	ASSFLDRATNEKLF
TRBV15	TRBJ1-1	ATSRALRQGRTEAF
TRBV18	TRBJ1-5	ASSLPGSNQPQH
TRBV18	TRBJ2-7	ASSPRTGLIYEQY
TRBV29-1	TRBJ2-1	SAGTSWFGEQF
TRBV5-1	TRBJ1-4	ASSPDSMRGEKLF
TRBV5-6	TRBJ2-3	ASRGQPNTDTQY
TRBV6-1	TRBJ2-7	ASSDLAGTEQY
TRBV19	TRBJ1-2	ASSETGGWGYT
TRBV24-1	TRBJ2-5	ATSDPDSLKETQY
TRBV19	TRBJ1-5	ASSPGQDSNQPQH
TRBV19	TRBJ2-2	ASSIRGNTGELF
TRBV5-1	TRBJ2-3	ASREGAIAASNTQY
TRBV18	TRBJ1-2	ASSPTESNYGYT
TRBV6-6	TRBJ1-5	ASSYGSYQPQH
TRBV6-6	TRBJ1-5	ASSPPTSGNQPQH
TRBV27	TRBJ1-2	ASSPGGANYGYT
TRBV7-6	TRBJ1-1	ASSPTPSTLTDTEAF
TRBV10-1	TRBJ2-3	ASRDAGTDTQY
TRBV10-2	TRBJ1-2	ASSGTGFNYGYT
TRBV7-8	TRBJ1-6	ASSQYRAGNSPLH
TRBV6-1	TRBJ2-2	ASSEMRTGELF
TRBV27	TRBJ2-1	ASSLLAPGQGENEQF